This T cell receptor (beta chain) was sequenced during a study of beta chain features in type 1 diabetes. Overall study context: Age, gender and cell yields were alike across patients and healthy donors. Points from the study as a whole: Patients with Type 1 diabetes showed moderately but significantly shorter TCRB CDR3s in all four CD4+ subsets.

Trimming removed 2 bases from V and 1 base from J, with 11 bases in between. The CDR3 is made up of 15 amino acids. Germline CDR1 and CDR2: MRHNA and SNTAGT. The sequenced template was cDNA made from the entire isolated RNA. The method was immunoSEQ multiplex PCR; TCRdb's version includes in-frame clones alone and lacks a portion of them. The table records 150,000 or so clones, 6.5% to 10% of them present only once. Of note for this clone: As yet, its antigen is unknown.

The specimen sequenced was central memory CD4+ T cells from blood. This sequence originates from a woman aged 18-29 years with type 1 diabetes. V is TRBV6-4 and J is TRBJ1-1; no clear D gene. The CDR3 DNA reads TGTGCCAGCAGTGACCGAGGGTCCGGGAACACTGAAGCTTTCTTT. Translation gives CASSDRGSGNTEAFF.